This T cell receptor beta chain was observed in a study of cytomegalovirus exposure and HLA in healthy donors. Study summary: Earlier sequencing of some 190 million T cells yielded 120 million or so unique TCR beta sequences. Approximately 80 million unique TCRs from HLA-typed donors were held in an early data release.

Vbeta (60) and Jbeta (13) primers were used in the PCR. Method: immunoSEQ multiplex PCR; TCRdb's copy keeps in-frame clones and lacks some. Of approximately 61,000 clones in the sample, more than 75% were seen once. As for this clone: No antigen is known for it.

The trim removed 4 bases at V and 7 bases at J, leaving 6 bases unmatched. The germline gives CDR1 SGHDT, CDR2 YYEEEE. The CDR3 is made up of 13 amino acids. Findings of the study overall: It was reported that the classifier diagnosed cytomegalovirus status with high specificity and sensitivity in both the original and validation cohorts.

Sequencing was done on a sample of PBMCs. The source is a man younger than 35 in good health and CMV-seropositive. This chain joins TRBV5-6 and TRBJ2-5; 8 nucleotides agree with TRBD2. The CDR3, as DNA: TGTGCCAGCAGCACGGGACTAGGAGGGACCCAGTACTTC. Its translation: CASSTGLGGTQYF.